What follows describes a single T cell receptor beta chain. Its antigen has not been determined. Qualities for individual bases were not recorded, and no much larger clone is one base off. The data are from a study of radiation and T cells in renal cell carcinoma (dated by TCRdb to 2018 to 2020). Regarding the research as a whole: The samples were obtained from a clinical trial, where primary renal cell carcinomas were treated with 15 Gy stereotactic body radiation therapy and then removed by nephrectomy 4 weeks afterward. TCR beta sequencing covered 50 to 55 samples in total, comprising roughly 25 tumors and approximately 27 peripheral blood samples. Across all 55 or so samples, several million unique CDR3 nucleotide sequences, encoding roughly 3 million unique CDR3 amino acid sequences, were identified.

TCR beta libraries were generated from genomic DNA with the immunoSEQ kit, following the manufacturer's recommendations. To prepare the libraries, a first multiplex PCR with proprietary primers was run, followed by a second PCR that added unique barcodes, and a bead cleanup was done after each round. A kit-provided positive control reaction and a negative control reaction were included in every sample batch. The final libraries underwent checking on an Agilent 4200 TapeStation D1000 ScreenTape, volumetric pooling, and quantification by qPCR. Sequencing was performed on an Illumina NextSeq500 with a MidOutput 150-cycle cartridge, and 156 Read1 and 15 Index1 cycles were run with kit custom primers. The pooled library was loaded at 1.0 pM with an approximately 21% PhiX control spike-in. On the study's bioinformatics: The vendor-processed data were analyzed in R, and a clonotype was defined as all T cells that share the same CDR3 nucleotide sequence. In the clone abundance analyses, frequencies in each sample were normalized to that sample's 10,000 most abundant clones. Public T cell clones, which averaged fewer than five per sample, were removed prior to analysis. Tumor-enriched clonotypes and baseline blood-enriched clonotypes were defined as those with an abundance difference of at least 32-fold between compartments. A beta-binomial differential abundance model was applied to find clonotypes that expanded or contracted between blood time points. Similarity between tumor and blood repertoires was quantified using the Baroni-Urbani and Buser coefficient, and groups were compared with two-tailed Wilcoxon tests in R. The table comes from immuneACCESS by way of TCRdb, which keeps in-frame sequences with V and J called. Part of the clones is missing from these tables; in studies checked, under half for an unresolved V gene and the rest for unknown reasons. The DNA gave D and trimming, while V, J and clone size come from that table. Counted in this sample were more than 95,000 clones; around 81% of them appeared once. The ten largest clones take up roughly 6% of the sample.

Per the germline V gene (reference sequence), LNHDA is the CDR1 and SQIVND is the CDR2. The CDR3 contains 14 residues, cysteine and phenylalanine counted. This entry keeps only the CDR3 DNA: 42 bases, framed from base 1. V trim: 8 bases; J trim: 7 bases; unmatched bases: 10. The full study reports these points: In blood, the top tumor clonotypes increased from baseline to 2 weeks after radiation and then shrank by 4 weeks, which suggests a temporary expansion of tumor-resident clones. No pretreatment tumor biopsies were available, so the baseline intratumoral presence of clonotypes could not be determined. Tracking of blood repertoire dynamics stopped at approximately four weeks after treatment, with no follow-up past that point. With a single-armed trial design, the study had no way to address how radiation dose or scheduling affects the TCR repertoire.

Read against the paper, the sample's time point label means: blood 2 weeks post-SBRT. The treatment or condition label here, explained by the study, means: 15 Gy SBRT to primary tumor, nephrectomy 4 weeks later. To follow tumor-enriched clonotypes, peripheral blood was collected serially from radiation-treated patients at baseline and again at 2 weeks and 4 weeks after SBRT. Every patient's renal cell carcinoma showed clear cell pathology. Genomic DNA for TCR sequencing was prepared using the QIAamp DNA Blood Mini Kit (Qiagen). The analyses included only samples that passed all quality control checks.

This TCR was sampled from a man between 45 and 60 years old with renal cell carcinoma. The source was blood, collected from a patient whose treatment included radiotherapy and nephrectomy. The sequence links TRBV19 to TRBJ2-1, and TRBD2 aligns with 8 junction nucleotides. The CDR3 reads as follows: CASSYSGVLNEQFF. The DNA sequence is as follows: TGTGCCAGTTCGTATAGCGGGGTATTAAATGAGCAGTTCTTC.